The rows below give T cell receptor beta chains drawn from one sample of a study of monozygotic twins with inflammatory bowel disease. TCRdb derives one entry per CDR3 protein from the 5' RACE reads, leaving out DNA. Seen in this sample are about 450,000 distinct CDR3 sequences; the ten most common clones hold 2.4%. The sample comprised blood. The receptors here all came from a human donor with ulcerative colitis or Crohn's disease, or a healthy co-twin of an affected twin (not recorded which). Each CDR3 is given with its conserved first and last residue.

len,v_gene,j_gene,CDR3aa
13,TRBV12-3/TRBV12-4,TRBJ1-1,CASSLVGLTEAFF
13,TRBV5-4,TRBJ1-1,CASSFTRDTEAFF
15,TRBV7-2,TRBJ1-5,CASSLGGGLNQPQHF
13,TRBV7-2,TRBJ1-1,CASSMTVNTEAFF
15,TRBV28,TRBJ2-7,CASSFGGSWAYEQYF
14,TRBV6-1,TRBJ1-1,CASNPGTGNTEAFF
16,TRBV12-3/TRBV12-4,TRBJ2-7,CASSLARSGGAYEQYF
12,TRBV5-6,TRBJ1-1,CASSFISAEAFF
15,TRBV7-9,TRBJ2-5,CASSPARSLGETQYF
16,TRBV7-2,TRBJ1-5,CASSLVGGMGNQPQHF
15,TRBV10-3,TRBJ2-1,CAISTRTGTYNEQFF
18,TRBV11-2,TRBJ2-3,CASSIPGLAVPSTDTQYF
15,TRBV6-5,TRBJ1-1,CASSYLRTGNTEAFF
15,TRBV5-1,TRBJ2-7,CASSPGVTLAYEQYF
17,TRBV12-3/TRBV12-4,TRBJ2-2,CASSSASGGPNTGELFF
11,TRBV20-1,TRBJ2-7,CSASESYEQYF
15,TRBV4-1,TRBJ1-5,CASSQGRVSNQPQHF
16,TRBV5-1,TRBJ2-7,CASSLEGTGPSYEQYF
13,TRBV6-5,TRBJ2-5,CASSLSGIETQYF
15,TRBV20-1,TRBJ1-2,CSARGAMMPDGGYTF
16,TRBV19,TRBJ1-2,CASSMLWTGIDYGYTF
13,TRBV29-1,TRBJ2-7,CSAGAGAVYEQYF
14,TRBV4-1,TRBJ1-2,CASSLRETSYGYTF
16,TRBV18,TRBJ2-2,CASSPLASGNTGELFF
18,TRBV11-2,TRBJ2-2,CASSLTGLAGTNTGELFF
15,TRBV18,TRBJ1-2,CASSFGTGNNYGYTF
13,TRBV5-4,TRBJ1-1,CASSLTRGARAFF
14,TRBV20-1,TRBJ2-1,CSARAGGAYNEQFF
13,TRBV15,TRBJ2-1,CATSRGAYNEQFF
12,TRBV29-1,TRBJ2-2,CSVGGLTGELFF
13,TRBV4-3,TRBJ1-5,CASSQVLGQPQHF
15,TRBV12-3/TRBV12-4,TRBJ2-1,CASSNRWTGLNEQFF
13,TRBV7-8,TRBJ2-7,CASSLVGFDEQYF
15,TRBV24-1,TRBJ2-2,CATSETGWNTGELFF
14,TRBV20-1,TRBJ1-1,CSARVGGLNTEAFF
14,TRBV24-1,TRBJ2-1,CATSDWQGNNEQFF
13,TRBV19,TRBJ1-1,CASSWEMNTEAFF
16,TRBV10-3,TRBJ2-6,CATRQGLSSGANVLTF
14,TRBV18,TRBJ2-7,CASSATGGSYEQYF
17,TRBV5-6,TRBJ2-1,CASSLYFRTGPYNEQFF
19,TRBV5-1,TRBJ2-3,CASSLAPRNSGGGPDTQYF